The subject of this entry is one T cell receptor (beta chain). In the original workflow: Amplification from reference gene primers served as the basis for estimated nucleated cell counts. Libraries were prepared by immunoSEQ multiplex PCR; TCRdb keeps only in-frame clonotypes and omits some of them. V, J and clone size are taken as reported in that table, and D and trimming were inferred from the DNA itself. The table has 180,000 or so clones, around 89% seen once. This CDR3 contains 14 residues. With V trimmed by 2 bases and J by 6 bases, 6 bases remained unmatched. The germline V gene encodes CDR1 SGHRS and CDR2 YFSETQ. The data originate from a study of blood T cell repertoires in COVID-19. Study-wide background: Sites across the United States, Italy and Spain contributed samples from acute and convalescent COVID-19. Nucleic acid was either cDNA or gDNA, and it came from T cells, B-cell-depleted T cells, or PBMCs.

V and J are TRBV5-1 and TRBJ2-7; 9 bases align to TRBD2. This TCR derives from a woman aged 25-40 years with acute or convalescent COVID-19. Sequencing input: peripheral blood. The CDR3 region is CASSFEGTSIEQYF. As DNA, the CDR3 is TGCGCCAGCAGCTTCGAAGGGACTAGCATCGAGCAGTACTTC.